Each of the 17 T cell receptor beta chains below was sequenced from the same sample in a study of blood T cells in healthy people across ages. Primed by a sample-barcoded 5' primer and a J-beta primer mix, a second PCR proceeded for roughly 6 to 12 cycles. One entry per CDR3 protein results from TCRdb running MiXCR on the 5' RACE reads. The table has roughly 2 million distinct CDR3 sequences, 40% to 55% seen once. The sequencing input was blood. All receptors derive from a middle-aged woman in good health.

The chain combines TRBV3-1 with TRBJ2-7; 10 bases match TRBD2. The germline gives CDR1 LGHDT, CDR2 YNNKEL (reference sequence). The length of the CDR3 is 15 residues. V lost 3 bases and J lost 2; bases outside the gene matches: 4. The CDR3 DNA reads TGTGCCAGCAGCCAGGGACTAGCGAGTACCTACGAGCAGTACTTC. Translation: CASSQGLASTYEQYF.

The chain uses TRBV7-2 and TRBJ2-7, with D unclear. Germline V gene data show CDR1 as SGHTA and CDR2 as FQGNSA. V lost 0 bases and J 0 bases, leaving 9 bases between the germline ends. This CDR3 comprises 15 residues. The CDR3 bases are TGTGCCAGCAGCTTAGCCCCGACCCGCTCCTACGAGCAGTACTTC. Translated: CASSLAPTRSYEQYF.

The chain couples TRBV20-1 to TRBJ2-3; 7 bases match TRBD2. This CDR3 has 15 residues. V trimming: 7 bases; J trimming: 3 bases; junction bases outside the gene matches: 13. The germline CDR1 and CDR2 sequences are DFQATT and SNEGSKA (reference sequence). The CDR3 reads CSGSGRIRWTDTQYF. CDR3 coding DNA: TGCAGTGGCTCCGGGAGGATAAGGTGGACAGATACGCAGTATTTT.

This clonotype came up a few times. Germline is not matched at one junction end, which may reflect a read error. The chain links TRBV20-1 to TRBJ2-3, with 7 bases identical to TRBD1. Germline CDR1 and CDR2: DFQATT and SNEGSKA (reference sequence). The CDR3 extends over 13 amino acids. The CDR3 spells CSATGAGTDTQYF. As DNA, the CDR3 is TGCAGTGCCACAGGGGCGGGCACGGATACGCAGTATTTT.

This clonotype was seen a few times. The gene calls are TRBV4-3 and TRBJ1-2; 7 bases line up with TRBD1. V trimming: 3 bases; J trimming: 4 bases; junction bases outside the gene matches: 8. CDR3 length equals 15 residues. The germline CDR1 and CDR2 sequences are LGHNA and YSLEER. Here the CDR3 DNA reads TGCGCCAGCAGCCATCCCGGGACAGACATCTATGGCTACACCTTC. This translates into CASSHPGTDIYGYTF.

This clonotype has more than one count but fewer than ten. The chain has TRBV4-3 and TRBJ2-5, with D possibly being TRBD1 or TRBD2 (6 bases each). V was cut by 0 bases and J by 6 bases, with 14 bases left in between. Germline values: CDR1 LGHNA, CDR2 YSLEER. CDR3 size: 15 residues. The CDR3 coding sequence is TGCGCCAGCAGCCAAGATGAGGGGGGACGGAAGACCCAGTACTTC. Encoded protein: CASSQDEGGRKTQYF.

The CDR3 here is CASTGQGDSKLFF. The CDR3 DNA is TGTGCCAGTACGGGACAGGGGGATTCAAAACTGTTTTTT. V gene TRBV6-5 combines with J gene TRBJ1-4; 11 bases align to TRBD1. Germline-derived CDR1 and CDR2 are MNHEY and SVGAGI. The CDR3 covers 13 residues. The junction had 7 bases not matched to a gene; V was cut back by 9 bases and J by 10 bases.

V gene TRBV20-1 combines with J gene TRBJ2-3, with 10 bases lining up with TRBD2. Germline V gene sequence: CDR1 DFQATT, CDR2 SNEGSKA (reference sequence). The J segment lost 2 bases and the V segment lost 0 bases, leaving 17 bases of the junction unmatched. The CDR3 sequence is 20 residues long. The CDR3 coding sequence is TGCAGTGCTAGAGATTCGGTTGAGCGGGGGGGCCTAACCTTCACAGATACGCAGTATTTT. Encoded protein: CSARDSVERGGLTFTDTQYF.

The chain joins TRBV4-2 to TRBJ1-2, with a possible D match to TRBD1 (6 bases). Trimming removed 1 base from V and 2 bases from J, with 11 bases in between. CDR1 is LGHNA and CDR2 is YNFKEQ in the germline V gene. The CDR3 has 15 amino acids. The CDR3 region has the DNA TGTGCCAGCAGCCAAGGGCCAGGGGAGAACTATGGCTACACCTTC. This encodes CASSQGPGENYGYTF.

This clonotype showed up many times. The rearrangement uses TRBV12-3 or TRBV12-4 and TRBJ2-3, with D unclear. CDR3 length equals 13 residues. V shed 8 bases and J shed 0 bases, with 9 bases lying between them. The CDR3 bases are TGTGCCAGCCGCCCAGACAGCACAGATACGCAGTATTTT. Translated, it gives CASRPDSTDTQYF.

This clonotype has only a few counts. This chain's CDR3 is CASSLGQGFHEQFF. The CDR3, as DNA: TGTGCCAGCAGCTTAGGACAGGGGTTCCATGAGCAGTTCTTC. V and J are TRBV7-8 and TRBJ2-1, with 8 bases aligning to TRBD1. The junction had 4 bases not matched to a gene; V was cut back by 1 base and J by 8 bases. The CDR3 extends over 14 amino acids. Germline loops: CDR1 SGHVS, CDR2 FQNEAQ.

This clonotype was picked up one time. The chain has TRBV4-1 and TRBJ2-3, with 16 bases matching TRBD2. The CDR3 is 21 amino acids. Germline CDR1 MGHRA, CDR2 YSYEKL. The ends lost 0 bases at V and 5 bases at J; junction bases unmatched: 14. The CDR3 loop reads CASSQDFGTSGGAGLEDTQYF. The CDR3 DNA follows: TGCGCCAGCAGCCAAGATTTCGGGACTAGCGGGGGGGCAGGTCTAGAAGATACGCAGTATTTT.

This chain joins TRBV20-1 and TRBJ1-2; D call uncertain. This CDR3 comprises 13 residues. V dropped 3 bases and J dropped 1 base, with 9 bases sitting between them. Germline V lookup: CDR1 DFQATT, CDR2 SNEGSKA (reference sequence). CDR3 residues: CSARGALNYGYTF. CDR3 DNA: TGCAGTGCTAGGGGTGCACTTAACTATGGCTACACCTTC.

This chain connects TRBV6-1 to TRBJ2-3; tentative D call: TRBD2 (5 bases). Deletions cut 6 bases from V and 0 bases from J, with 13 bases between. This CDR3 has 15 amino acids. The V gene's germline CDR1 is MNHNS and CDR2 SASEGT. Here the CDR3 reads CASRGPGVSTDTQYF. As DNA, the CDR3 is TGTGCCAGCAGGGGCCCCGGGGTTAGCACAGATACGCAGTATTTT.

In this sample, this clonotype turned up a few times. The chain has TRBV20-1 and TRBJ1-2; the D gene is possibly TRBD1 (6 bases). Per germline, CDR1 DFQATT and CDR2 SNEGSKA (reference sequence). Trimming left V 0 bases short and J 1 base short, with 15 bases between. The CDR3 covers 16 residues. DNA of the CDR3: TGCAGTGCTAGAGATGTTACAGGGATTAATAACTATGGCTACACCTTC. Translation: CSARDVTGINNYGYTF.

This clonotype was detected a few times. The J gene is TRBJ1-2, the V gene TRBV9, with a possible D match to TRBD1 (6 bases). V was shortened by 4 bases and J by 1 base, with 14 bases between the two germline ends. Germline CDR1 and CDR2: SGDLS and YYNGEE. CDR3 size: 15 residues. The CDR3 sequence is CASSSPGVFNYGYTF. As DNA, the CDR3 is TGTGCCAGCAGCTCCCCAGGGGTATTTAACTATGGCTACACCTTC. Supplemented by reference TRBV9 and TRBJ1-2, the full variable domain reads DSGVTQTPKHLITATGQRVTLRCSPRSGDLSVYWYQQSLDQGLQFLIQYYNGEERAKGNILERFSAQQFPDLHSELNLSSLELGDSALYFCASSSPGVFNYGYTFGSGTRLTVV.

In the case of this clonotype: A junction end diverges from the germline sequence, so it may reflect a read error. The rearrangement joins TRBV7-2 to TRBJ2-4; D gene unclear. Per the germline V gene, CDR1 is SGHTA and CDR2 is FQGNSA. This CDR3 spans 18 amino acids. The CDR3 is CACRSDMGLQFPRNIQYF. In DNA, the CDR3 is TGTGCCTGCAGGTCCGACATGGGTCTGCAATTCCCACGAAACATTCAGTACTTC.